The entry that follows covers one T cell receptor (beta chain) sequence. Its antigen specificity is not known. No quality values exist for individual bases; no much larger clone is one base distant. This sample was taken from a study of shared clonotypes between healthy human individuals (dated by TCRdb to 2018 to 2021). Context from the whole study: The cohort included a few men and a couple of women between 18 and 49 years of age. For each donor, CD4 naive and CD4 memory were each given three plates, CD8 naive was given two plates, and CD8 memory was given one plate. Blood TCR repertoires of a handful of healthy adults were deeply sequenced to estimate repertoire size and the extent of clonotype sharing between individuals. Libraries were prepared and TCR repertoires were sequenced by different laboratories using diverse techniques, in order to increase sequencing depth and limit assay-specific biases. Each donor's leukapheresis produced roughly between roughly 0.85 and 9.5 billion PBMCs.

Using the deep immunoSEQ assay, multiplex PCR amplified TCR CDR3 regions from genomic DNA. Extracted genomic DNA from each cell subset was spread evenly across all wells of several immunoSEQ 96-well plates, with each plate serving as a replicate. Each replicate PCR for sorted subsets received roughly 0.2 ug genomic DNA, equal to about 30,000 T cell genomes. Purified libraries were quantified with a Qubit 3.0 fluorometer, sized on a Bioanalyzer 2100, and re-quantified with the KAPA Library Quantification kit. A separate single-read 150-cycle Illumina NextSeq 550 flow cell was used to sequence each immunoSEQ 96-well plate. From the authors' description of their analysis: Because only junctional sequences without quality scores were contained in the immunoSEQ output, filtering matching that applied to full-length reads could not be performed. To assign V/J genes and CDR3, sequences were annotated using PyIR, a Python wrapper for IgBLAST v1.9, with IMGT germline references. Any read was removed if the V/J assignment was weak (E-value above 1e-6), the CDR3 was missing, or the read contained stop codons, out-of-frame junctions, or ambiguous translated residues. V3J clonotypes were defined as sequences sharing the same inferred V gene, J gene, and CDR3 amino acid sequence. Percentage overlap between repertoires was calculated by dividing the number of shared unique clonotypes by the size of the smaller repertoire. Repertoire richness was assessed with RTK rarefaction, the Chao1 estimator, and Recon v2.1 estimates of unobserved clonotypes. Generation probabilities were computed with OLGA for all TCRbeta clonotypes obtained by the gDNA method from a few donors. The immuneACCESS repertoire file appears here via TCRdb, limited to in-frame rearrangements. These files lack a portion of the clones; in checked studies, under half of the deficit traces to unresolved V genes, and the cause of the others is not known. Clone size and V and J calls were adopted from that table, with D and trimming inferred from the DNA. Present in this sample are under 700,000 clones, around 96% of which were seen just once. The leading ten clones occupy over 0.1% of the sample.

CD8 naive samples were CD45RO-negative cells positively selected for CCR7, giving a CD45RA+CCR7+ population that excluded TemRA cells. Healthy HIV-negative adults with no recently reported acute infections or vaccinations were included as donors. Every donor was a Caucasian adult residing in Nashville, Tennessee, USA. Blood was obtained by leukapheresis, after which PBMCs were separated by Ficoll-Histopaque density gradient centrifugation and cryopreserved in liquid nitrogen vapor phase. Purity and quantity of every magnetically sorted T cell population were checked by analytical flow cytometry. Genomic DNA was isolated from every sorted fraction and measured by UV absorbance on a Nanodrop 2000c. The CDR3, cysteine through phenylalanine, is 16 amino acids long. The DNA shown is the 48-base CDR3, in frame from base 1. Paper-wide results and their limitations: Pairwise subsampling led to the expectation that sequencing depth would affect the degree of clonotype sharing among donors. Larger estimated clonotype richness was generally found for naive subsets than for memory subsets. Rarefaction of sorted-subset datasets indicated incomplete sequencing despite the large sequencing depth. Compared with non-shared clonotypes, the clonotypes found in all four sorted-subset donors had higher generation probabilities. Only blood was sampled, and tissue TCR repertoires likely differ from those in blood. The genetic and exposure-history diversity represented was limited by the small number of donors. Sharing across several donors was observed for about 5% of naive CD4, under 4% of naive CD8, 2.3% of memory CD4, and around 0.4% of memory CD8 clonotypes.

Sequencing used naive CD8+ T cells sorted from blood. The cell subset or site label of this sample denotes: CD45RA+CCR7+. The chain employs TRBV21-1 and TRBJ2-3. TRBV21-1 represents a pseudogene. The receptor was isolated from a woman in her twenties or thirties in good health. At the DNA level, the sequence is TGTGCCAGCAGCAAAGCGCAATTGGGGGAAGCAGATACGCAGTATTTT. It translates as CASSKAQLGEADTQYF.